Sequencing of this TCR beta chain was carried out in a study of T cells in Graves' hyperthyroidism and ophthalmopathy. General study findings and limits: For ophthalmopathy, model prediction preceded onset by a median 6.5 months. Blood also carried most thyroid clonotypes expanded above 0.001.

Amplified TCR beta CDR3 regions came from RNA transcripts. In the first-round RT-PCR of the TCR CDR3, the HTBI primer set was used. TCRdb re-called the multiplex PCR reads with MiXCR, one entry per CDR3 protein. The sample yields hundreds of thousands of distinct CDR3 sequences, approximately 40% seen once. Per germline, CDR1 MGHDK and CDR2 SYGVNS. There are 15 residues in the CDR3. V shed 2 bases and J shed 14 bases, with 24 bases lying between them. In regard to this clonotype: What it binds is unknown.

Thyroid ultrasound and orbital computed tomography, with clinical symptoms and serum thyroxine and TRAb, informed diagnoses. The chain has TRBV25-1 and TRBJ2-5; D is perhaps TRBD2 (6 bases). The sequenced material came from blood. This receptor was taken from a middle-aged woman with Graves' hyperthyroidism. The CDR3 is CASSEAGGVAETLYF. The CDR3 coding sequence is TGTGCCAGCAGTGAAGCTGGCGGGGTGGCAGAGACCCTATACTTC.